These 30 T cell receptor beta chains were sequenced from one sample in a study of blood T cells in healthy people across ages. For the second PCR, which ran for roughly 6 to 12 cycles, a sample-barcoded 5' primer and a J-beta primer mix were used. TCRdb independently ran MiXCR on the 5' RACE reads; one entry per CDR3 protein. The sample yields around 1,000,000 distinct CDR3 sequences, approximately 25% seen once. Another study also made use of these data, one on T cells of mothers and their children.

Sample: blood. The receptors here all came from a girl aged 2 to 10 in good health.

CDR3 nucleotides: TGCGCCAGCAGCTGGGGAAAGGAGAACGAGCAGTACTTC. Its translation is CASSWGKENEQYF. The chain employs TRBV4-3 and TRBJ2-7; no firm D call. The germline CDR1 and CDR2 sequences are LGHNA and YSLEER. Trimming stripped 5 bases from V and 5 bases from J, with 13 bases between. The CDR3 is 13 residues long.

The chain links TRBV5-1 to TRBJ1-2, with 8 nucleotides matching TRBD1. The CDR3 loop spans 14 amino acids. V lost 5 bases to trimming and J lost 8 bases; unmatched junction nucleotides: 11. CDR1 and CDR2 (germline): SGHRS, YFSETQ. The CDR3 spells CASSWTGPLDGYTF. For the CDR3, the DNA is TGCGCCAGCAGTTGGACAGGGCCCCTCGACGGCTACACCTTC.

The V and J genes are TRBV28 and TRBJ2-1; D is tentatively TRBD1 or TRBD2 (5 bases each). The germline V gene has CDR1 MDHEN and CDR2 SYDVKM. The V end was cut by 3 bases, the J end by 7 bases, with 13 bases between. This CDR3 has 14 amino acids. The DNA for the CDR3 is TGTGCCAGCAGTTTTAGCTCGGGGCGAAATGAGCAGTTCTTC. Translated: CASSFSSGRNEQFF.

The chain has TRBV5-5 and TRBJ2-5, with D possibly being TRBD1 or TRBD2 (6 bases each). V was trimmed by 6 bases and J by 1 base, leaving 13 bases between them. Germline values: CDR1 SGHKS, CDR2 YYEKEE (reference sequence). The CDR3 consists of 14 residues. In DNA, the CDR3 is TGTGCCAGCACCCGGGGGCGGTCCCAAGAGACCCAGTACTTC. It translates to CASTRGRSQETQYF.

This clonotype was picked up a small number of times. V is TRBV28 and J is TRBJ2-1; D might be TRBD1 (6 bases). The length of the CDR3 is 16 residues. Looked up from germline, CDR1 is MDHEN and CDR2 is SYDVKM. Trimming pared 5 bases from V and 4 bases from J, leaving 18 bases between. CDR3 sequence (DNA): TGTGCCAGCAGTCCGCTCGGGCGGACAGAGTACAATGAGCAGTTCTTC. Translated, it gives CASSPLGRTEYNEQFF. The variable domain in full, completed from reference TRBV28 and TRBJ2-1, reads DVKVTQSSRYLVKRTGEKVFLECVQDMDHENMFWYRQDPGLGLRLIYFSYDVKMKEKGDIPEGYSVSREKKERFSLILESASTNQTSMYLCASSPLGRTEYNEQFFGPGTRLTVL.

The rearrangement joins TRBV6-1 to TRBJ2-1; D unresolved. CDR1 MNHNS and CDR2 SASEGT come from the germline V gene. The CDR3 covers 11 residues. The V end was cut by 7 bases, the J end by 9 bases, with 10 bases between. The CDR3 DNA reads as TGTGCCAGCAAAAATCTTGCTGAGCAGTTCTTC. It codes for CASKNLAEQFF.

This clonotype was counted between two and nine times. V usage is TRBV29-1 and J usage is TRBJ2-1, with D perhaps matching TRBD1 (6 bases). The J call may be wrong; the DNA end is better matched by TRBJ2-5. There are 16 residues in the CDR3. Per germline, CDR1 SQVTM and CDR2 ANQGSEA. CDR3 in DNA: TGCAGCGTTGAAGGTCTGAGACAGGCCCCACAAGAGACCCAGTACTTC. It specifies CSVEGLRQAPQETQYF.

V and J are TRBV5-6 and TRBJ2-4; 7 bases agree with TRBD1. This CDR3 is built from 15 residues. Trimming cost V 0 bases and J 13 bases; bases outside gene matches: 13. Germline V CDR1 and CDR2: SGHDT, YYEEEE. The CDR3 nucleotides are TGTGCCAGCAGCTTGGGAGGGGGCCCCTTACAAGTCCAGTACTTC. Residues: CASSLGGGPLQVQYF.

This clonotype was counted between two and nine times. The rearrangement links TRBV12-3 or TRBV12-4 to TRBJ2-5, with D uncertain. Trimming took off 3 bases at V and 4 bases at J, with 9 bases between the two ends. CDR3 length equals 13 residues. The CDR3 here is CASSFGTPETQYF. In DNA, the CDR3 is TGTGCCAGCAGTTTTGGTACCCCAGAGACCCAGTACTTC.

This rearrangement joins TRBV13 to TRBJ2-1, with D hard to call. Germline CDR1 PRHDT, CDR2 FYEKMQ (reference sequence). V was pared by 4 bases and J by 9 bases, with 10 bases between. This CDR3 region has 12 residues. The CDR3 sequence: CASSSPVAEQFF. As DNA, the CDR3 is TGTGCCAGCAGCTCCCCAGTCGCTGAGCAGTTCTTC.

V usage is TRBV12-3 or TRBV12-4 and J usage is TRBJ1-2; D is undetermined. V was shortened by 3 bases and J by 6 bases, with 8 bases between the two germline ends. This CDR3 contains 12 residues. The CDR3 region is CASSLRDHGYTF. The CDR3 region has the DNA TGTGCCAGCAGTTTGAGGGATCATGGCTACACCTTC.

Only a few counts were recorded for this clonotype. V is TRBV24-1 and J is TRBJ2-1, with D tentatively TRBD2 (5 bases). The CDR3 totals 14 residues. Germline V lookup: CDR1 KGHDR, CDR2 SFDVKD. V lost 4 bases and J 3 bases, leaving 9 bases between the germline ends. CDR3 in amino acids: CATSDPDYYNEQFF. The CDR3 DNA sequence: TGTGCCACCAGTGACCCAGACTACTACAATGAGCAGTTCTTC.

The J gene is TRBJ1-4, the V gene TRBV6-5, with D maybe TRBD1 (6 bases). The V end lost 2 bases, the J end lost 11 bases, and 21 bases lay between the germline ends. Germline CDR1 reads MNHEY; CDR2 reads SVGAGI. The CDR3 is made up of 16 amino acids. CDR3: CASSYRVGEGERKLFF. CDR3 nucleotides: TGTGCCAGCAGTTACCGGGTAGGAGAGGGGGAACGGAAACTGTTTTTT.

The CDR3 is CASSEALGQAGYEQYV. CDR3 coding DNA: TGTGCCAGCAGTGAAGCGCTCGGTCAAGCAGGCTACGAGCAGTACGTC. This chain connects TRBV6-1 to TRBJ2-5; D is ambiguous. TRBJ2-7 explains the end of the DNA better; the J call may be wrong. From germline, CDR1 is MNHNS and CDR2 SASEGT. This CDR3 has 16 residues.

This clonotype was counted between two and nine times. The V and J genes are TRBV20-1 and TRBJ2-4; D gene uncertain. There are 16 residues in the CDR3. Germline V gene lookup returns CDR1 DFQATT and CDR2 SNEGSKA (reference sequence). The V gene lost 5 bases and the J gene lost 0 bases, with 17 bases spanning the gap. CDR3 residues: CSALVPQLRAKNIQYF. For the CDR3, the DNA is TGCAGTGCTCTAGTCCCCCAGCTGCGAGCCAAAAACATTCAGTACTTC.

This clonotype was seen more than once but under ten times. The chain recombines TRBV18 with TRBJ1-2; the D is unclear. This CDR3 has 17 amino acids. The germline V gene has CDR1 KGHSH and CDR2 LQKENI. V lost 2 bases to trimming and J lost 4 bases, with 20 bases between them. CDR3 protein: CASSPSNGIADSYGYTF. CDR3 coding DNA: TGTGCCAGCTCACCATCTAACGGGATCGCGGACTCCTATGGCTACACCTTC.

This clonotype was recorded once. This rearrangement joins TRBV28 to TRBJ1-2; TRBD1 matches at 7 bases. The CDR3 extends over 15 amino acids. Germline loops: CDR1 MDHEN, CDR2 SYDVKM. With V trimmed by 3 bases and J by 3 bases, 7 bases remained unmatched. Here the CDR3 reads CASSLGTAGDYGYTF. CDR3 nucleotides: TGTGCCAGCAGTTTGGGGACAGCCGGCGACTATGGCTACACCTTC.

The chain joins TRBV6-5 to TRBJ1-6; D is unresolved. Trimming cost V 5 bases and J 2 bases, with 16 bases left between them. The CDR3 has 17 residues. The germline gives CDR1 MNHEY, CDR2 SVGAGI. The CDR3 region has the DNA TGTGCCAGCAGTCCTACAGCGGCAGATACCTATAATTCACCCCTCCACTTT. Amino acids: CASSPTAADTYNSPLHF.

The chain couples TRBV6-1 to TRBJ2-5, with TRBD1 matching over 7 bases. The better agreement between TRBJ2-7 and the DNA end casts doubt on the J call. This CDR3 is built from 15 residues. Germline CDR1 and CDR2: MNHNS and SASEGT. The CDR3 DNA follows: TGTGCCAGCAGTGAAGATGCCGGGACAGCTTACGAGCAGTACTTC. Residues: CASSEDAGTAYEQYF.

This chain joins TRBV7-8 and TRBJ2-1, with 7 bases matching TRBD1. The CDR3 runs to 14 residues. Germline V CDR1 and CDR2: SGHVS, FQNEAQ. With 3 bases clipped from V and 7 bases from J, the junction kept 6 bases outside the gene matches. In DNA form, the CDR3 reads TGTGCCAGCAGCTTCCCCCTACAGGGGAATGAGCAGTTCTTC. Amino acid sequence: CASSFPLQGNEQFF.

V is TRBV29-1 and J is TRBJ2-1; D not certain. In germline, CDR1 is SQVTM, CDR2 ANQGSEA. V lost 3 bases and J lost 0, with 12 bases in between. This CDR3 is built from 15 residues. The CDR3 bases are TGCAGCGTTGACAAGGTTTGGGACTCCTACAATGAGCAGTTCTTC. As protein: CSVDKVWDSYNEQFF.

This chain connects TRBV12-3 or TRBV12-4 to TRBJ2-3; D remains ambiguous. Between the trimmed V and J ends, which lost 6 bases and 2 bases, there was a span of 12 bases. The CDR3 is 14 amino acids. The CDR3 DNA reads TGTGCCAGCAGACATCCCAAAATCACAGATACGCAGTATTTT. Amino acids: CASRHPKITDTQYF.

This clonotype showed up just a few times. The chain carries TRBV7-2 and TRBJ1-6, with no clear D. Germline-derived CDR1 and CDR2 are SGHTA and FQGNSA. The length of the CDR3 is 15 residues. Trimming took off 7 bases at V and 7 bases at J, with 17 bases between the two ends. The DNA for the CDR3 is TGTGCCAGCATCCCCTTCCACGGGTACAATTCACCCCTCCACTTT. Amino acid sequence: CASIPFHGYNSPLHF.

This clonotype was seen only a few times. An end of the junction does not agree with germline; a read error may underlie this. This rearrangement joins TRBV4-2 to TRBJ1-4; 9 positions agree with TRBD1. Germline V gene lookup returns CDR1 LGHNA and CDR2 YNFKEQ. The CDR3 extends over 18 amino acids. This chain's CDR3 is CASSLGQGTPATNEKLSF. Written as DNA, the CDR3 is TGTGCCAGCAGCCTGGGACAGGGAACTCCTGCAACTAATGAAAAACTGTCTTTT.

The rearrangement links TRBV20-1 to TRBJ1-1; TRBD1 matches at 11 bases. The ends lost 6 bases at V and 5 bases at J; junction bases unmatched: 5. This CDR3 comprises 13 residues. Germline CDR1 is DFQATT and CDR2 is SNEGSKA (reference sequence). The CDR3: CSAPRDRGTEAFF. DNA of the CDR3: TGCAGTGCCCCTAGGGACAGGGGGACTGAAGCTTTCTTT.

J is TRBJ2-7 and V is TRBV27; D is possibly TRBD2 (5 bases). Trimming left V 0 bases short and J 3 bases short, with 12 bases between. The CDR3 runs to 15 residues. The V gene's germline CDR1 is MNHEY and CDR2 SMNVEV (reference sequence). The CDR3 loop is CASSLSGSRSYEQYF. Here the CDR3 DNA reads TGTGCCAGCAGTTTATCTGGGAGTCGGAGCTACGAGCAGTACTTC.

This clonotype was counted a few times. The rearrangement links TRBV29-1 to TRBJ1-1; no firm D call. Germline CDR1 SQVTM, CDR2 ANQGSEA. V lost 3 bases and J 5 bases, leaving 19 bases between the germline ends. The CDR3 is made up of 15 amino acids. The CDR3 DNA is TGCAGCGTTGACCTTCCTAGGGTGGGAAATACTGAAGCTTTCTTT. Translating gives CSVDLPRVGNTEAFF.

This clonotype appeared a few times. This chain links TRBV20-1 with TRBJ2-5; D not certain. The length of the CDR3 is 12 residues. Germline CDR1 DFQATT, CDR2 SNEGSKA (reference sequence). V lost 7 bases to trimming and J lost 0 bases, with 9 bases between them. The CDR3 here is CSVQAYQETQYF. DNA of the CDR3: TGCAGTGTTCAAGCGTACCAAGAGACCCAGTACTTC.

V is TRBV12-3 or TRBV12-4 and J is TRBJ1-1, with 7 bases aligning to TRBD1. The CDR3 totals 12 residues. Trimming took 6 bases from V and 7 from J; bases not matched to a gene: 5. CDR3 sequence reads: CASSRDSLEAFF. CDR3 nucleotide sequence: TGTGCCAGCAGCAGGGACAGCCTTGAAGCTTTCTTT.

There are many counts of this clonotype. The V call is TRBV11-2, the J call TRBJ1-2; possibly TRBD1 for D (5 bases). Germline assignment: CDR1 SGHAT and CDR2 FQNNGV. Trimming took off 4 bases at V and 4 bases at J, with 10 bases between the two ends. This CDR3 contains 13 residues. This CDR3 is CASSSDSSYGYTF. DNA of the CDR3: TGTGCCAGCAGCTCCGACAGCTCCTATGGCTACACCTTC.